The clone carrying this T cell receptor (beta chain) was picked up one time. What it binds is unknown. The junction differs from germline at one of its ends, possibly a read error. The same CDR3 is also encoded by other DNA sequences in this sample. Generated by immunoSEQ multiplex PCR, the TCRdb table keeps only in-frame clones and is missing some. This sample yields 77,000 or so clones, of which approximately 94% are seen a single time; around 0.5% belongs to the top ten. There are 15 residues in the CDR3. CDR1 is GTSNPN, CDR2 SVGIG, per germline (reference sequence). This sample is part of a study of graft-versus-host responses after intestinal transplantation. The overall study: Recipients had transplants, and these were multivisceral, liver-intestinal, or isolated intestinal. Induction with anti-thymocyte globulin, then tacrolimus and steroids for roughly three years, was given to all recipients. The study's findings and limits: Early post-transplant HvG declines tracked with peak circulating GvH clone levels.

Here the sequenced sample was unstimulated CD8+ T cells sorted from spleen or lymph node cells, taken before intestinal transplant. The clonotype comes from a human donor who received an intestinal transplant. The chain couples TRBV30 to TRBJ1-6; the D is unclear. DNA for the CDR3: TGTGCCTGGAGTGATACAGTCAGATATGATTCGCCCCTCCACTTT. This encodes CAWSDTVRYDSPLHF.